This is a list of T cell receptor beta chains from one sample in a study of blood T cell repertoires in COVID-19. Repertoires were generated with immunoSEQ multiplex PCR, while TCRdb's copy carries only in-frame clones and drops some. The table records about 300,000 clones, 86% of them present only once. Material: peripheral blood. These receptors were taken from a woman in her 50s with acute or convalescent COVID-19. Each CDR3 is given with its conserved first and last residue. The D gene is left open where the match is weak. Size tells how often a clone was seen (once, few, many) or the class of an expanded clone, and some rows leave it out.

CASSIKTGFSEQYF	TGTGCCAGCAGCATAAAGACAGGGTTCAGCGAGCAGTACTTC	TRBV5-8	TRBJ2-7	TRBD1	.
CASSLQGGNTIYF	TGTGCCAGCAGCTTACAGGGAGGAAACACCATATATTTT	TRBV5-6	TRBJ1-3	.	.
CAIPVGTQQKGRGSNQPQHF	TGTGCCATACCGGTGGGGACACAACAGAAAGGGAGGGGTAGCAATCAGCCCCAGCATTTT	TRBV10-3	TRBJ1-5	.	once
CASSKGGRGYNEQFF	TGTGCCAGCAGCAAAGGCGGGAGAGGATACAATGAGCAGTTCTTC	TRBV21-1	TRBJ2-1	.	.
CASSLGRGTNYGYTF	TGTGCCAGCAGTTTAGGTCGGGGGACCAACTATGGCTACACCTTC	TRBV27	TRBJ1-2	.	.
CASSHAGWRYTDTQYF	TGTGCCAGCAGTCACGCGGGGTGGCGTTACACAGATACGCAGTATTTT	TRBV28	TRBJ2-3	.	few
CASSPPTGQGKRTF	TGTGCCAGCTCACCACCGACAGGACAGGGAAAACGCACCTTC	TRBV18	TRBJ1-2	TRBD1	.
CATSRDWGDRDGYTF	TGTGCCACCAGCAGAGATTGGGGGGATAGGGATGGCTACACCTTC	TRBV15	TRBJ1-2	.	.
CASTTGGYEQYF	TGTGCCAGCACGACAGGGGGCTACGAGCAGTACTTC	TRBV2	TRBJ2-7	TRBD1	.
CASSSMTGGGGYTF	TGTGCCAGCAGTTCCATGACAGGGGGCGGAGGCTACACCTTC	TRBV6-5	TRBJ1-2	TRBD1	.
CASRRDRGTNEKLFF	TGTGCCAGTAGACGGGACAGGGGGACTAATGAAAAACTGTTTTTT	TRBV19	TRBJ1-4	TRBD1	once
CASAGQGIGTQYF	TGTGCCAGCGCAGGACAGGGTATAGGTACGCAGTATTTT	TRBV6-5	TRBJ2-3	TRBD1	.
CASSQLFQTGTGSHYGYTF	TGTGCCAGCAGCCAACTTTTCCAAACCGGGACAGGTTCTCACTATGGCTACACCTTC	TRBV14	TRBJ1-2	TRBD1	.
CASSLGQGSLTEAFF	TGCGCCAGCAGCTTAGGGCAGGGGAGTTTGACTGAAGCTTTCTTT	TRBV5-1	TRBJ1-1	.	.
CASSSLQGYGYTF	TGTGCCAGCAGCTCGCTTCAGGGGTATGGCTACACCTTC	TRBV7-6	TRBJ1-2	.	.
CASSIAGESNQPQHF	TGTGCCAGCAGCATCGCAGGGGAGAGCAATCAGCCCCAGCATTTT	TRBV28	TRBJ1-5	.	.